Below, 26 T cell receptor beta chains from the same sample are listed, as sequenced in a study of CD8+ T cells in alopecia areata. cDNA reverse transcribed from extracted RNA served as the sequencing template. Clones were read by immunoSEQ multiplex PCR, and TCRdb kept only the in-frame ones, dropping some. The profile shows 150,000 or so clones, around half of them singletons. The starting material was CD8+ T cells sorted from blood, obtained at week 0. These receptors were obtained from a human donor with alopecia areata.

This clone showed up just a few times. The genes are TRBV19 and TRBJ2-2; D not certain. The CDR3 is made up of 11 amino acids. The V end was cut by 3 bases, the J end by 9 bases, with 5 bases between. Germline CDR1 and CDR2: LNHDA and SQIVND (reference sequence). DNA for the CDR3: TGTGCCAGTAGTATGCGGTGGGAGCTGTTTTTT. Encoded protein: CASSMRWELFF.

This clone has just a few counts. The rearrangement links TRBV28 to TRBJ2-7; 7 nucleotides align to TRBD1. CDR3 length equals 14 residues. Per germline, CDR1 MDHEN and CDR2 SYDVKM. Trimming at V came to 7 bases and at J to 0 bases, leaving 6 bases not matched to a gene. CDR3 amino acids: CASTAGDSSYEQYF. The CDR3 coding sequence is TGTGCCAGCACGGCTGGGGACAGCTCCTACGAGCAGTACTTC. Using reference TRBV28 and TRBJ2-7 for the parts outside the CDR3, the full variable domain is DVKVTQSSRYLVKRTGEKVFLECVQDMDHENMFWYRQDPGLGLRLIYFSYDVKMKEKGDIPEGYSVSREKKERFSLILESASTNQTSMYLCASTAGDSSYEQYFGPGTRLTVT.

The V gene is TRBV6-5, the J gene TRBJ2-2, with TRBD1 identical over 8 bases. Germline CDR1 reads MNHEY; CDR2 reads SVGAGI. The V and J ends lost 0 bases and 6 bases, in that order; junction bases with no gene match: 3. CDR3 length: 15 residues. The CDR3 DNA sequence: TGTGCCAGCAGTTACTCGCAGGGGGCTCCCGGGGAGCTGTTTTTT. It specifies CASSYSQGAPGELFF.

This clone came up a few times. This chain links TRBV7-9 with TRBJ2-5; D gene ambiguous. CDR3 size: 15 residues. Trimming removed 0 bases at V and 2 bases at J, with 10 bases between. The V gene's germline CDR1 is SEHNR and CDR2 FQNEAQ (reference sequence). The CDR3 is CASSLAVGRQETQYF. Here the CDR3 DNA reads TGTGCCAGCAGCTTAGCGGTCGGCAGACAAGAGACCCAGTACTTC.

J is TRBJ1-4 and V is TRBV6-6; no clear D. The CDR3 spans 13 residues. The V gene lost 8 bases and the J gene lost 5 bases, with 12 bases spanning the gap. Germline lookup yields CDR1 MNHNY and CDR2 SVGAGI (reference sequence). CDR3 in amino acids: CASRESNNEKLFF. The CDR3 DNA follows: TGTGCCAGCCGGGAGAGCAACAATGAAAAACTGTTTTTT.

The J gene is TRBJ2-4, the V gene TRBV29-1; possibly TRBD1 for D (5 bases). Trimming took 2 bases from V and 6 from J, leaving 11 bases between them. This CDR3 is built from 13 residues. Germline V gene lookup returns CDR1 SQVTM and CDR2 ANQGSEA. The CDR3 DNA is TGCAGCGTTGAATCAGGGTCCGGAAACATTCAGTACTTC. This translates into CSVESGSGNIQYF.

This clone was counted only a few times. The rearrangement uses TRBV30 and TRBJ1-1, with TRBD1 as a possible D gene (6 bases). This CDR3 has 15 amino acids. Germline V gene data show CDR1 as GTSNPN and CDR2 as SVGIG (reference sequence). Trimming took off 5 bases at V and 1 base at J, with 17 bases between the two ends. Written as DNA, the CDR3 is TGTGCCTGGGAGGACCGGGACAACAAGAACACTGAAGCTTTCTTT. It specifies CAWEDRDNKNTEAFF.

This sequence joins TRBV5-6 and TRBJ1-1; D may be TRBD1 (5 bases). Trimming cost V 0 bases and J 3 bases, with 9 bases left between them. The CDR3 is 14 residues long. Germline CDR1 SGHDT, CDR2 YYEEEE. The CDR3 loop is CASSLGARDTEAFF. For the CDR3, the DNA is TGTGCCAGCAGCTTGGGAGCCAGGGACACTGAAGCTTTCTTT. Looking up the rest from reference TRBV5-6 and TRBJ1-1 gives the full variable domain: DAGVTQSPTHLIKTRGQQVTLRCSPKSGHDTVSWYQQALGQGPQFIFQYYEEEERQRGNFPDRFSGHQFPNYSSELNVNALLLGDSALYLCASSLGARDTEAFFGQGTRLTVV.

The rearrangement links TRBV10-2 to TRBJ2-5; TRBD2 might be the D (6 bases). This CDR3 comprises 11 residues. Germline CDR1 is WSHSY and CDR2 is SAAADI. The ends were cut back, 6 bases at V and 4 bases at J, with 6 bases in the middle. CDR3 coding DNA: TGCGCCAGCAGGGGGGGAGAGACCCAGTACTTC. Protein: CASRGGETQYF.

V gene TRBV4-3 combines with J gene TRBJ2-5; D may be TRBD1 (5 bases). Germline V lookup: CDR1 LGHNA, CDR2 YSLEER. CDR3 length equals 13 residues. V lost 4 bases to trimming and J lost 3 bases, with 9 bases between them. The CDR3 region has the DNA TGCGCCAGCAGCCGAGTCAGGGAAGAGACCCAGTACTTC. It encodes CASSRVREETQYF.

CDR3 loop: CSAVSGGYSNEQFF. CDR3 in DNA: TGCAGCGCCGTTAGCGGGGGGTACTCCAATGAGCAGTTCTTC. The chain has TRBV29-1 and TRBJ2-1, with 10 nucleotides matching TRBD2. The germline CDR1 and CDR2 sequences are SQVTM and ANQGSEA. V trimming: 7 bases; J trimming: 6 bases; junction bases outside the gene matches: 9. This CDR3 has 14 amino acids.

This clone has more than one count but fewer than ten. The CDR3 nucleotides are TGCGCCAGCAGCCCCGGTGCGGGGCTTAATGAGCAGTTCTTC. Encoded protein: CASSPGAGLNEQFF. The rearrangement links TRBV5-1 to TRBJ2-1; TRBD2 might be the D (6 bases). From germline, CDR1 is SGHRS and CDR2 YFSETQ. The CDR3 length is 14 residues. The V end lost 4 bases, the J end lost 7 bases, and 15 bases lay between the germline ends.

The rearrangement links TRBV29-1 to TRBJ1-1; D remains unclear. Germline loops: CDR1 SQVTM, CDR2 ANQGSEA. CDR3 length: 15 amino acids. V gave up 1 base and J gave up 0 bases, with 12 bases separating them. The CDR3 bases are TGCAGCGTTGAAGTCGAGCAGAGGATGAACACTGAAGCTTTCTTT. Its translation: CSVEVEQRMNTEAFF.

The chain employs TRBV6-5 and TRBJ2-5; 7 bases are a match to TRBD2. The CDR3 consists of 14 residues. Losses at the gene ends were 8 bases for V and 5 bases for J; bases not matched to a gene: 11. Looked up from germline, CDR1 is MNHEY and CDR2 is SVGAGI. CDR3 loop: CASGSSGPKETQYF. In DNA form, the CDR3 reads TGTGCCAGCGGGTCTAGCGGCCCCAAGGAGACCCAGTACTTC.

This sequence joins TRBV29-1 and TRBJ1-1; unclear D gene. Germline CDR1 and CDR2: SQVTM and ANQGSEA. V gave up 3 bases and J gave up 1 base, with 6 bases separating them. The CDR3 totals 12 residues. CDR3 protein: CSVDGENTEAFF. Written as DNA, the CDR3 is TGCAGCGTTGATGGGGAGAACACTGAAGCTTTCTTT.

The chain links TRBV5-6 to TRBJ2-3; no reliable D call. The CDR3 has 13 amino acids. CDR1 and CDR2 from the germline V gene are SGHDT and YYEEEE. V was cut by 1 base and J by 1 base, with 4 bases left in between. The CDR3 DNA reads as TGTGCCAGCAGCTTGCGAGGCACAGATACGCAGTATTTT. As protein: CASSLRGTDTQYF.

This sequence joins TRBV30 and TRBJ2-7; TRBD1 matches at 9 bases. The germline V gene encodes CDR1 GTSNPN and CDR2 SVGIG (reference sequence). CDR3 length equals 15 residues. Trimming took 3 bases from V and 2 from J; bases not matched to a gene: 8. CDR3: CAWSAGTGSAYEQYF. CDR3 DNA: TGTGCCTGGAGCGCAGGGACAGGGAGTGCCTACGAGCAGTACTTC.

The chain uses TRBV10-1 and TRBJ1-1; a weak D match, TRBD1 (6 bases). Trimming left V 0 bases short and J 4 bases short, with 9 bases between. Germline V gene sequence: CDR1 WNHNN, CDR2 SYGVQD (reference sequence). This CDR3 region has 14 residues. DNA of the CDR3: TGCGCCAGCAGTGAGTCGGGGGGCACCACTGAAGCTTTCTTT. Amino acids: CASSESGGTTEAFF.

The gene calls are TRBV27 and TRBJ1-5; D not certain. The CDR3 covers 12 residues. In germline, CDR1 is MNHEY, CDR2 SMNVEV (reference sequence). Trimming left V 7 bases short and J 2 bases short, with 6 bases between. CDR3 amino acids: CASTTRNQPQHF. The CDR3 DNA reads TGTGCCAGCACGACCCGCAATCAGCCCCAGCATTTT.

The V call is TRBV29-1, the J call TRBJ1-2, with D possibly TRBD1 on 5 matching bases. V gave up 0 bases and J gave up 4 bases, with 15 bases separating them. Germline CDR1 and CDR2: SQVTM and ANQGSEA. CDR3 length: 15 residues. CDR3 sequence (DNA): TGCAGCGTTGAAGATGGGGGGAGCAATCCCTATGGCTACACCTTC. Encoded protein: CSVEDGGSNPYGYTF.

V and J are TRBV27 and TRBJ1-1; D unresolved. Germline V lookup: CDR1 MNHEY, CDR2 SMNVEV (reference sequence). Trimming shortened V by 4 bases and J by 5 bases, and 11 bases separated the two germline ends. There are 13 residues in the CDR3. CDR3 amino acids: CASSSLAGTEAFF. The DNA of the CDR3 is TGTGCCAGCAGTTCCCTTGCCGGTACTGAAGCTTTCTTT.

The rearrangement links TRBV29-1 to TRBJ2-7; D remains unclear. V was shortened by 2 bases and J by 0 bases, with 5 bases between the two germline ends. This CDR3 contains 12 residues. Germline V gene data show CDR1 as SQVTM and CDR2 as ANQGSEA. CDR3 nucleotide sequence: TGCAGCGTTGAATACAGCTCCTACGAGCAGTACTTC. Encoded protein: CSVEYSSYEQYF.

The J gene is TRBJ1-2, the V gene TRBV6-6; D uncertain. The CDR3 is 13 amino acids. Germline CDR1 reads MNHNY; CDR2 reads SVGAGI (reference sequence). Trimming took 9 bases from V and 4 from J, leaving 15 bases between them. Here the CDR3 reads CASTSEGGYGYTF. In DNA form, the CDR3 reads TGTGCCAGTACGAGTGAGGGCGGCTATGGCTACACCTTC.

V is TRBV6-1 and J is TRBJ1-1, with a tentative D call TRBD1 (5 bases). Germline CDR1 and CDR2: MNHNS and SASEGT. Trimming removed 6 bases from V and 4 bases from J, with 18 bases in between. The CDR3 runs 15 residues. The CDR3 region is CASRQRGGGLTEAFF. The CDR3 DNA reads TGTGCCAGCAGGCAGCGGGGCGGGGGACTCACTGAAGCTTTCTTT.

The rearrangement links TRBV2 to TRBJ1-1, with TRBD1 as a possible D gene (6 bases). Germline CDR1 is SNHLY and CDR2 is FYNNEI. V gave up 7 bases and J gave up 1 base, with 10 bases separating them. The CDR3 length is 13 residues. CDR3 bases: TGTGCCAGCACCCCGGGACAGAACACTGAAGCTTTCTTT. Translating it yields CASTPGQNTEAFF. Filled out from reference TRBV2 and TRBJ1-1, the complete variable domain reads EPEVTQTPSHQVTQMGQEVILRCVPISNHLYFYWYRQILGQKVEFLVSFYNNEISEKSEIFDDQFSVERPDGSNFTLKIRSTKLEDSAMYFCASTPGQNTEAFFGQGTRLTVV.

The chain links TRBV27 to TRBJ2-7; D remains unclear. The ends were cut back, 0 bases at V and 4 bases at J, with 10 bases in the middle. Germline V gene sequence: CDR1 MNHEY, CDR2 SMNVEV (reference sequence). The CDR3 runs 14 residues. The CDR3 sequence is CASSLSTPQYEQYF. CDR3 sequence (DNA): TGTGCCAGCAGTTTATCGACCCCTCAATACGAGCAGTACTTC.